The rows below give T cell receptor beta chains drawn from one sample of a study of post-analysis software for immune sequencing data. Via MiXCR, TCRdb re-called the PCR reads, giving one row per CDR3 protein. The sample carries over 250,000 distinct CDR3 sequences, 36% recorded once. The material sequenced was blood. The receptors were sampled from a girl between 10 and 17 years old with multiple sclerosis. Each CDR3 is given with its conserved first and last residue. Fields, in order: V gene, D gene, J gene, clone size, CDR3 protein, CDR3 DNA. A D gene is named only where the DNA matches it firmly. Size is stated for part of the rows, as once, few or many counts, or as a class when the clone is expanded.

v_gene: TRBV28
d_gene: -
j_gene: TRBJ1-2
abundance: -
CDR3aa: CASRDYYGYTF
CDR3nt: TGTGCCAGCAGGGATTACTATGGCTACACCTTC

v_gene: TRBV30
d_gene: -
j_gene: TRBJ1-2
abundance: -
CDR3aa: CAWSVRTGLLDYGYTF
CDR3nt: TGTGCCTGGAGTGTACGAACAGGCCTGCTGGACTATGGCTACACCTTC

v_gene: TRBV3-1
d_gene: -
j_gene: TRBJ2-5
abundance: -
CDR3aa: CASSHPRSPRETQYF
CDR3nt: TGTGCCAGCAGCCACCCCCGCTCCCCCCGAGAGACCCAGTACTTC

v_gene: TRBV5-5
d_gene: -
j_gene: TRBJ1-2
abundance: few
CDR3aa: CASSPTVANYGYTF
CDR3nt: TGTGCCAGCAGCCCGACAGTTGCTAACTATGGCTACACCTTC

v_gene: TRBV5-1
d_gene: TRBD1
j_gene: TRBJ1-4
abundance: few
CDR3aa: CASSRGDRDDERLFF
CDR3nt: TGCGCCAGCAGCCGAGGGGACAGGGACGATGAAAGACTGTTTTTT

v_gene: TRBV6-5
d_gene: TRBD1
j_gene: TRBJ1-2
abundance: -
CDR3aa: CASSYSGTGNYGYTF
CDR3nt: TGTGCCAGCAGTTACTCAGGGACAGGGAACTATGGCTACACCTTC

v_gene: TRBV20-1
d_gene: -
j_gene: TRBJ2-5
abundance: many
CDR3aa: CSAREYGETQYF
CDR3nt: TGCAGTGCTAGAGAGTATGGGGAGACCCAGTACTTC

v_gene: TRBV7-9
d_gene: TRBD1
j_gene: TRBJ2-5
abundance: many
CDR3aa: CASSLATGGPETQYF
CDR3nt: TGTGCCAGCAGCTTAGCCACAGGGGGCCCAGAGACCCAGTACTTC

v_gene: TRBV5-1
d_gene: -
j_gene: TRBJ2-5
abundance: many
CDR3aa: CASSFAETQYF
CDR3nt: TGTGCCAGCAGCTTCGCTGAGACCCAGTACTTC

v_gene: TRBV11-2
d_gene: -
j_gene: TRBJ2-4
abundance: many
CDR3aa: CASSLFGSKNIQYF
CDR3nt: TGTGCCAGCAGCTTATTCGGCAGCAAAAACATTCAGTACTTC

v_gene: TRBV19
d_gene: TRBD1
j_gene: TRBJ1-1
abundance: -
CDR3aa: CASSMRTGAFF
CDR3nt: TGTGCCAGTAGTATGCGGACAGGAGCTTTCTTT

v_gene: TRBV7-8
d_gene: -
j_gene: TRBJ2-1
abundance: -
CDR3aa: CASSSPPQGMSPETIEQFF
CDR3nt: TGTGCCAGCAGCTCACCCCCCCAGGGGATGTCTCCTGAAACAATTGAGCAGTTCTTC

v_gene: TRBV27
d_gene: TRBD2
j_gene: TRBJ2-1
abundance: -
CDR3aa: CASSSRTGLAGGNYNEQFF
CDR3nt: TGTGCCAGCAGTTCCCGGACAGGACTAGCGGGAGGCAATTACAATGAGCAGTTCTTC

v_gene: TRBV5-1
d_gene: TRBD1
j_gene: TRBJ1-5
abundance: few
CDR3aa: CASSFTGTGLEPQHF
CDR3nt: TGCGCCAGCAGCTTCACCGGGACAGGGCTGGAGCCCCAGCATTTT

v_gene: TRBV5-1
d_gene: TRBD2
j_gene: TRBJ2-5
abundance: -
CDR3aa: CASTWGSGRETQYF
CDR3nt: TGCGCCAGCACCTGGGGTAGCGGGAGAGAGACCCAGTACTTC

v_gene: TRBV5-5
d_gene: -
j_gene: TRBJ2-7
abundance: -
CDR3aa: CASSLQGSREQYF
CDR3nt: TGTGCCAGCAGCTTGCAAGGATCTCGGGAGCAGTACTTC

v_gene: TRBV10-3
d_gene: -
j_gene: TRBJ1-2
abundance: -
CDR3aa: CASQGIDYGYTF
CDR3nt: TGTGCCAGCCAGGGTATCGACTATGGCTACACCTTC

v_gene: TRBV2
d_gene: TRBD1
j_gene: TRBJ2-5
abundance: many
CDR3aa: CASSKDREIETQYF
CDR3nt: TGTGCCAGCAGTAAGGACAGGGAAATTGAGACCCAGTACTTC

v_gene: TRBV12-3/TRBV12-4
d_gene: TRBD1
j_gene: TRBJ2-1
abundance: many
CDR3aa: CASSSYSDRDGNEQFF
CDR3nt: TGTGCCAGCAGTTCCTACTCCGACAGGGACGGCAATGAGCAGTTCTTC

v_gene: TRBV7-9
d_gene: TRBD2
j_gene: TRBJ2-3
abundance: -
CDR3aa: CASSLEGLVPDTQYF
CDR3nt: TGTGCCAGCAGCTTGGAGGGACTAGTCCCAGATACGCAGTATTTT

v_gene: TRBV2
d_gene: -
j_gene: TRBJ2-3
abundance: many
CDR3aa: CASSEAPVNTQYF
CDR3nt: TGTGCCAGCAGTGAAGCGCCTGTGAATACGCAGTATTTT

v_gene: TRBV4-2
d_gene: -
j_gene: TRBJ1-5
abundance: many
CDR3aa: CASSPATGGNQPQHF
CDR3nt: TGTGCCAGCAGCCCGGCTACAGGAGGCAATCAGCCCCAGCATTTT

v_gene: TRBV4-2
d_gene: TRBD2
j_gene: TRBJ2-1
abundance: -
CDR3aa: CASMSGGPGEQFF
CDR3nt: TGTGCCAGCATGTCGGGAGGGCCGGGGGAGCAGTTCTTC

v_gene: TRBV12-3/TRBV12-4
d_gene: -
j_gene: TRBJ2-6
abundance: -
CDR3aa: CASGWANVLTF
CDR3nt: TGTGCCAGCGGGTGGGCCAACGTCCTGACTTTC

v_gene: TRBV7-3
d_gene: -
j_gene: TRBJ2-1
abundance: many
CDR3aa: CASAGTRENEQFF
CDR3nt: TGTGCCAGCGCCGGGACTCGCGAAAATGAGCAGTTCTTC

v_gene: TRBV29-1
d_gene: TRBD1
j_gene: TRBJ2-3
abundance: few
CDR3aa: CSVSTGSLTDTQYF
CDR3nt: TGCAGCGTTTCGACAGGGTCCCTCACAGATACGCAGTATTTT

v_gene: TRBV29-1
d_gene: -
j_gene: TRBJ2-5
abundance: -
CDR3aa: CSVGQETQYF
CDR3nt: TGCAGCGTGGGGCAAGAGACCCAGTACTTC

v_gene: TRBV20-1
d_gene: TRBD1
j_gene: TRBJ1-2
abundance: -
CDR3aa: CSALQGANGYTF
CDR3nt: TGCAGTGCCCTACAGGGGGCGAATGGCTACACCTTC

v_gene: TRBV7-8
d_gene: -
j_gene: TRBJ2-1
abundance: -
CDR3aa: CASSLRLHINNEQFF
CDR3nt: TGTGCCAGCAGCCTTAGGCTCCATATAAACAATGAGCAGTTCTTC

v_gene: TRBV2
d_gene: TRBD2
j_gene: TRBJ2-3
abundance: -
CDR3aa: CASSEAKTGGSTQYF
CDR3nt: TGTGCCAGCAGTGAAGCCAAAACGGGAGGGAGTACGCAGTATTTT